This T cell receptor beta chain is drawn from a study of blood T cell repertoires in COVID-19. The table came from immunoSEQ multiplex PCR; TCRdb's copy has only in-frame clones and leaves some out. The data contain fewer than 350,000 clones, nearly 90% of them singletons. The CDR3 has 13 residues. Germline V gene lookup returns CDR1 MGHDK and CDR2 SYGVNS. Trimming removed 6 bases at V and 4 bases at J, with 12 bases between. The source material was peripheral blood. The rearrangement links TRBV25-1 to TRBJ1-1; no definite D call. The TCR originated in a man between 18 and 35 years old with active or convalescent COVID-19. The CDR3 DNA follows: TGTGCCAGCAGACCTCAGGTTTCCACTGAAGCTTTCTTT. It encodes CASRPQVSTEAFF.